Shown below are 14 T cell receptor beta chains from a single sample sequenced in a study of shared clonotypes between healthy human individuals (dated by TCRdb to the early 2020s). CD8 naive samples were obtained by positive selection for CCR7 among CD45RO-negative cells, yielding a CD45RA+CCR7+ population from which TemRA cells were excluded. Library prep was done by the immunoSEQ multiplex PCR assay. The clones in this table, taken by TCRdb from immuneACCESS, are in-frame only. Not every clone is retained; where verified, under half of the shortfall comes from an unresolved V gene, and the cause of the rest is unknown. This sample has hundreds of thousands of clones in its table, and 85% to 95% of those were observed once. The top ten constitute around 0.12% of the sample. Source material: naive CD8+ T cells sorted from blood. The sample's cell subset or site, from its label and the paper: CD45RA+CCR7+. The receptors shown here come from a woman aged 25 to 45 in good health.

The chain couples TRBV4-1 to TRBJ2-3, with D perhaps matching TRBD1 (6 bases). V dropped 0 bases and J dropped 3 bases, with 13 bases sitting between them. The length of the CDR3 is 16 residues. The germline gives CDR1 MGHRA, CDR2 YSYEKL. This CDR3 reads CASSQEGHRSTDTQYF. Here the CDR3 DNA reads TGCGCCAGCAGCCAAGAGGGACACCGAAGTACAGATACGCAGTATTTT.

This chain links TRBV9 with TRBJ2-2; tentatively, D is TRBD2 (6 bases). Germline assignment: CDR1 SGDLS and CDR2 YYNGEE. This CDR3 contains 15 residues. V gave up 2 bases and J gave up 1 base, with 9 bases separating them. Here the CDR3 reads CASSVGRGNTGELFF. The CDR3 DNA reads TGTGCCAGCAGCGTGGGGCGGGGGAACACCGGGGAGCTGTTTTTT.

V and J are TRBV27 and TRBJ2-7, with 8 positions matching TRBD1. The CDR3 totals 12 residues. Trimming took 5 bases from V and 9 from J; bases not matched to a gene: 6. Germline CDR1 is MNHEY and CDR2 is SMNVEV (reference sequence). This chain's CDR3 is CASSPAGTGQYF. CDR3 bases: TGTGCCAGCAGTCCGGCCGGGACAGGGCAGTACTTC.

Details on this clone: Different DNA sequences within this sample yield the same CDR3. This sequence joins TRBV25-1 and TRBJ2-5; no clear D gene. From germline, CDR1 is MGHDK and CDR2 SYGVNS. The CDR3 sequence is 9 residues long. The V end lost 8 bases, the J end lost 5 bases, and 3 bases lay between the germline ends. The CDR3 reads CASGETQYF. For the CDR3, the DNA is TGTGCCAGCGGGGAGACCCAGTACTTC.

The gene calls are TRBV5-6 and TRBJ1-1, with D unresolved. The CDR3 spans 12 residues. From germline, CDR1 is SGHDT and CDR2 YYEEEE. Trimming left V 2 bases short and J 4 bases short, with 6 bases between. CDR3 protein: CASSFEGTEAFF. The CDR3, as DNA: TGTGCCAGCAGCTTCGAAGGCACTGAAGCTTTCTTT.

The chain links TRBV13 to TRBJ2-5; D may correspond to TRBD1 or TRBD2 (7 bases each). Trimming cost V 8 bases and J 5 bases, with 12 bases left between them. The CDR3 is 12 residues long. Germline values: CDR1 PRHDT, CDR2 FYEKMQ (reference sequence). DNA of the CDR3: TGTGCCAGCGCGGGGGACAGCGAGACCCAGTACTTC. Translating it yields CASAGDSETQYF.

The CDR3, as DNA: TGTGCCAGCAAAAATAAAGGACAGAACACTGAAGCTTTCTTT. This gives the protein CASKNKGQNTEAFF. V and J are TRBV6-5 and TRBJ1-1; possibly TRBD1 for D (5 bases). Trimming shortened V by 7 bases and J by 1 base, and 13 bases separated the two germline ends. The CDR3 totals 14 residues. Germline V gene lookup returns CDR1 MNHEY and CDR2 SVGAGI.

V and J are TRBV27 and TRBJ1-5, with a tentative D call TRBD1 (6 bases). The V end was cut by 5 bases, the J end by 2 bases, with 19 bases between. Germline CDR1 and CDR2: MNHEY and SMNVEV (reference sequence). The CDR3 length is 17 residues. The CDR3 region is CASSPDDWTAGNQPQHF. DNA for the CDR3: TGTGCCAGCAGTCCCGACGATTGGACAGCCGGCAATCAGCCCCAGCATTTT.

This clone was picked up one time. The chain combines TRBV30 with TRBJ2-7; TRBD2 matches 10 bases. The CDR3 extends over 14 amino acids. Trimming at V came to 1 base and at J to 5 bases, leaving 5 bases not matched to a gene. Germline-derived CDR1 and CDR2 are GTSNPN and SVGIG (reference sequence). This CDR3 reads CAWSGWSGRDEQYF. The CDR3 region has the DNA TGTGCCTGGAGTGGGTGGAGCGGGAGGGACGAGCAGTACTTC. Complete variable domain (other parts from reference TRBV30 and TRBJ2-7): SQTIHQWPATLVQPVGSPLSLECTVEGTSNPNLYWYRQAAGRGLQLLFYSVGIGQISSEVPQNLSASRPQDRQFILSSKKLLLSDSGFYLCAWSGWSGRDEQYFGPGTRLTVT.

Turning to this clone: The same CDR3 is also encoded by other DNA sequences in this sample. The V call is TRBV5-6, the J call TRBJ2-1, with D uncertain. The CDR3 length is 15 residues. V was pared by 0 bases and J by 0 bases, with 7 bases between. Germline-derived CDR1 and CDR2 are SGHDT and YYEEEE. Written as DNA, the CDR3 is TGTGCCAGCAGCTTGGGGGATAGCTCCTACAATGAGCAGTTCTTC. The encoded protein is CASSLGDSSYNEQFF. Drawing the rest from reference TRBV5-6 and TRBJ2-1, the complete variable domain is DAGVTQSPTHLIKTRGQQVTLRCSPKSGHDTVSWYQQALGQGPQFIFQYYEEEERQRGNFPDRFSGHQFPNYSSELNVNALLLGDSALYLCASSLGDSSYNEQFFGPGTRLTVL.

A note on this clone: The junction departs from germline at one end; a sequencing error may be responsible. The chain joins TRBV10-3 to TRBJ1-4; D not resolved. There are 13 residues in the CDR3. Germline loops: CDR1 ENHRY, CDR2 SYGVKD. The CDR3 spells CATGGSANEKLVF. The CDR3 DNA reads as TGTGCCACAGGCGGGAGTGCTAATGAAAAACTGGTTTTT.

Only one count was recorded for this clone. The V call is TRBV7-8, the J call TRBJ1-6; TRBD1 is a possible D gene (5 bases). The germline CDR1 and CDR2 sequences are SGHVS and FQNEAQ. The CDR3 runs to 13 residues. V was pared by 8 bases and J by 6 bases, with 11 bases between. CDR3 residues: CASRQTRNSPLHF. CDR3 bases: TGTGCCAGCCGACAGACCCGTAATTCACCCCTCCACTTT.

Turning to this clone: This sample includes further DNA sequences coding for the same CDR3. This sequence joins TRBV27 and TRBJ2-3; D gene ambiguous. The germline V and J ends were trimmed by 2 bases and 1 base, with 4 bases remaining between them. This CDR3 has 13 residues. The V gene's germline CDR1 is MNHEY and CDR2 SMNVEV (reference sequence). The CDR3 DNA is TGTGCCAGCAGTTTACGGGGCACAGATACGCAGTATTTT. This translates into CASSLRGTDTQYF.

This clone was found once. V gene TRBV5-6 combines with J gene TRBJ2-7, with D possibly matching TRBD1 (6 bases). Looked up from germline, CDR1 is SGHDT and CDR2 is YYEEEE. Deletions cut 2 bases from V and 3 bases from J, with 15 bases between. This CDR3 has 15 amino acids. The CDR3 loop reads CASSLNPDSYYEQYF. CDR3 DNA: TGTGCCAGCAGCTTAAATCCGGACAGTTACTACGAGCAGTACTTC.